The 10 T cell receptor beta chains listed next were all sequenced from one sample in a study of memory CD4+ T cells and cytomegalovirus serostatus. Data came from immunoSEQ multiplex PCR; TCRdb stores just in-frame clones and leaves some out. The sample gives 45,000 to 60,000 clones, roughly 74% of which show up once; around 1.2% is in the top ten. Single viable CD3+CD4+CD8-CD45RO+ cells were sorted as the memory CD4+ T cells. Sequencing was done on a sample of memory CD4+ T cells from blood. The receptors stem from an adult in good health and CMV-seropositive.

J is TRBJ2-3 and V is TRBV19; weak D call: TRBD1 (6 bases). Germline V gene data show CDR1 as LNHDA and CDR2 as SQIVND (reference sequence). The CDR3 length is 13 residues. V was clipped by 6 bases and J by 5 bases, with 12 bases between them. CDR3 protein: CASSPGVRDTQYF. CDR3 DNA sequence: TGTGCCAGTAGCCCAGGGGTTCGAGATACGCAGTATTTT.

The chain has TRBV6-1 and TRBJ1-5; tentatively, D is TRBD1 (5 bases). Germline values: CDR1 MNHNS, CDR2 SASEGT. The CDR3 has 15 amino acids. The V gene lost 2 bases and the J gene lost 7 bases, with 15 bases spanning the gap. In DNA form, the CDR3 reads TGTGCCAGCAGTGAATTGGGAGGGGCGAGGCAGCCCCAGCATTTT. Protein: CASSELGGARQPQHF.

This clone was recorded only once. CDR3 amino acids: CASSSIRRWAGGYEQYF. CDR3 DNA: TGTGCCAGCAGTTCCATCAGGAGGTGGGCAGGGGGCTACGAGCAGTACTTC. V is TRBV25-1 and J is TRBJ2-7, with 7 bases matching TRBD1. Trimming removed 5 bases from V and 3 bases from J; junction bases left unmatched: 16. Germline values: CDR1 MGHDK, CDR2 SYGVNS. The CDR3 runs to 17 residues.

This clone came up a few times. This chain links TRBV7-3 with TRBJ1-1, with TRBD1 matching 7 bases. Germline V gene data show CDR1 as SGHTA and CDR2 as FQGTGA. CDR3 length equals 17 residues. The trim removed 0 bases at V and 0 bases at J, leaving 7 bases unmatched. The CDR3 region has the DNA TGTGCCAGCAGCTTAACACTACCGGGACAGTTGAACACTGAAGCTTTCTTT. Its translation: CASSLTLPGQLNTEAFF.

Comments on this clone: One end of the junction is discordant with germline, which a read error may explain. The chain has TRBV7-7 and TRBJ2-5; TRBD2 might be the D (5 bases). CDR3 length equals 14 residues. Germline CDR1 reads SSHAT; CDR2 reads FNYEAQ (reference sequence). This CDR3 reads CASSSGPAGETQYF. CDR3 DNA: TGTGCTAGCAGCTCAGGACCCGCGGGTGAGACCCAGTACTTC. Based on the CDR3 plus reference TRBV7-7 and TRBJ2-5, the full variable domain is GAGVSQSPRYKVTKRGQDVTLRCDPISSHATLYWYQQALGQGPEFLTYFNYEAQPDKSGLPSDRFSAERPEGSISTLTIQRTEQRDSAMYRCASSSGPAGETQYFGPGTRLLVL.

V gene TRBV5-1 combines with J gene TRBJ1-4; TRBD1 is a possible D gene (6 bases). This CDR3 region has 19 residues. V was clipped by 1 base and J by 1 base, with 20 bases between them. The germline V gene has CDR1 SGHRS and CDR2 YFSETQ. CDR3 bases: TGCGCCAGCAGCTTGTGGGGAGGGGGAGCGGAAGGAACTAATGAAAAACTGTTTTTT. Residues: CASSLWGGGAEGTNEKLFF.

This clone was seen a single time. This chain links TRBV5-6 with TRBJ1-2, with 10 bases that match TRBD1. After removal of 3 bases from V and 8 bases from J, the junction contained 13 bases not matched to a gene. This CDR3 comprises 16 residues. Germline V lookup: CDR1 SGHDT, CDR2 YYEEEE. The CDR3 nucleotides are TGTGCCAGCAGCTCCTACCTCGACAGGGGGCTCTACGGCTACACCTTC. Translated, it gives CASSSYLDRGLYGYTF. Filled out from reference TRBV5-6 and TRBJ1-2, the complete variable domain reads DAGVTQSPTHLIKTRGQQVTLRCSPKSGHDTVSWYQQALGQGPQFIFQYYEEEERQRGNFPDRFSGHQFPNYSSELNVNALLLGDSALYLCASSSYLDRGLYGYTFGSGTRLTVV.

The chain carries TRBV28 and TRBJ2-7; D gene uncertain. Trimming pared 5 bases from V and 0 bases from J, leaving 5 bases between. The CDR3 spans 12 residues. Germline V CDR1 and CDR2: MDHEN, SYDVKM. In nucleotides, the CDR3 is TGTGCCAGCAGTACGGGCTCCTACGAGCAGTACTTC. This sequence encodes CASSTGSYEQYF.

The table lists this clone with a few counts. The J gene is TRBJ2-5, the V gene TRBV6-5, with D uncertain. This CDR3 comprises 15 residues. The germline V gene has CDR1 MNHEY and CDR2 SVGAGI. V dropped 0 bases and J dropped 2 bases, with 10 bases sitting between them. The CDR3 DNA is TGTGCCAGCAGTTACTCGTGGCGCGTGCAAGAGACCCAGTACTTC. Its protein product is CASSYSWRVQETQYF.

This clone showed up just a few times. This chain links TRBV6-1 with TRBJ2-6; D could derive from TRBD1 or TRBD2 (5 bases each). Germline V gene sequence: CDR1 MNHNS, CDR2 SASEGT. This CDR3 is built from 17 residues. V was cut by 6 bases and J by 0 bases, with 15 bases left in between. The CDR3 here is CASREYGAGSGANVLTF. The CDR3 DNA reads TGTGCCAGCAGGGAATACGGGGCGGGCTCTGGGGCCAACGTCCTGACTTTC.